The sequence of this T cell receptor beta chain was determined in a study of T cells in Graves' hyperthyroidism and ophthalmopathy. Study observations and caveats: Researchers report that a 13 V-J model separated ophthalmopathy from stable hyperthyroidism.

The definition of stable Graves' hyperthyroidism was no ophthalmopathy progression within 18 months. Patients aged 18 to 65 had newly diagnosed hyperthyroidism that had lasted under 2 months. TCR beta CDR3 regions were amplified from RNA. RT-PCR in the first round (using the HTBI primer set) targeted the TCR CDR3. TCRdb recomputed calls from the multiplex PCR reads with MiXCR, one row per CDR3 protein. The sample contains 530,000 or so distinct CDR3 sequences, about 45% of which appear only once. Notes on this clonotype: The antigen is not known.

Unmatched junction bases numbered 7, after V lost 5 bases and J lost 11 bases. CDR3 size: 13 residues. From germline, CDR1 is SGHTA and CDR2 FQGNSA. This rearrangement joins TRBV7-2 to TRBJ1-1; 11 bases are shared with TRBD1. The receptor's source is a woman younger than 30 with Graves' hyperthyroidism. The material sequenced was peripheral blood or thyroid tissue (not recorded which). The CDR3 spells CASSAGTGGGAFF. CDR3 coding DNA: TGTGCCAGCAGCGCCGGGACAGGGGGGGGTGCTTTCTTT.